These T cell receptor beta chains were read from a single sample in a study of shared clonotypes between healthy human individuals. Libraries were prepared by immunoSEQ multiplex PCR; TCRdb keeps only in-frame clonotypes and omits some of them. Of 190,000 or so clones listed, approximately 95% were seen once; the top ten hold more than 0.065%. Sequencing input: naive CD4+ T cells sorted from blood. The receptors were sampled from a woman in her thirties in good health. CDR3s leave out the opening cysteine and the closing phenylalanine or tryptophan.

V: TRBV5-1
CDR3: ASSPVNRDRGEKLF

V: TRBV4-1
CDR3: ASSQVGGTGSEKLF

V: TRBV21-1
CDR3: ASSKVSGERNTIY

V: TRBV29-1
CDR3: SVEDGGLNTEAF

V: TRBV5-4
CDR3: ASSFTGEIGYGYT

V: TRBV18
CDR3: ASSPYPAGGRHDEQF

V: TRBV18
CDR3: ASSLAGNNEQF

V: TRBV6-9
CDR3: ASRASGTGSYEQY

V: TRBV10-3
CDR3: AISEYGTHPQY

V: TRBV5-3
CDR3: ARSLGPLGGYT

V: TRBV5-1
CDR3: ASSLSGEQPQH

V: TRBV28
CDR3: ASSLWGGGTDTQY

V: TRBV9
CDR3: ASSVATLAEYNEQF

V: TRBV4-1
CDR3: ASSQGQGGYGYT

V: TRBV6-5
CDR3: ASSYRAQPNQPQH

V: TRBV5-1
CDR3: ASSNQGTGYT

V: TRBV5-1
CDR3: ASRLAGGGNPNEKLF

V: TRBV29-1
CDR3: SVGGSGAGSHNEQF

V: TRBV5-4
CDR3: ASSVAVGTYEQY

V: TRBV28
CDR3: ASSSQLAELWDTQY

V: TRBV28
CDR3: ASSYRNTGELF

V: TRBV28
CDR3: ASRQTGAITYEQY

V: TRBV19
CDR3: ASSIRVAHTGELF

V: TRBV6-6
CDR3: ASSHPGAGNQETQY

V: TRBV28
CDR3: ASSFGPNQETQY

V: TRBV5-1
CDR3: ASSLRPRGGPVVYEQY

V: TRBV29-1
CDR3: SVAGQDFSGNTIY

V: TRBV7-8
CDR3: ASSLVLTFSYNEQF

V: TRBV6-1
CDR3: ASSERGTYEQY

V: TRBV6-5
CDR3: ASSLWVNTQY

V: TRBV6-5
CDR3: ASSLGQRTGNTIY

V: TRBV11-3
CDR3: ASSLVVRGGEQY

V: TRBV5-4
CDR3: ASSRGMDVTSYEQY

V: TRBV7-9
CDR3: ASSLPRQGSPYGYT

V: TRBV11-2
CDR3: ASSFAGETYEQY

V: TRBV27
CDR3: ASSSPGGRATDTQY

V: TRBV5-6
CDR3: ASSLVLAGGARHEQF

V: TRBV27
CDR3: ASSVNRESTNEKLF

V: TRBV11-3
CDR3: ASSRDRYQETQY

V: TRBV5-1
CDR3: ASSLAGTSAQETQY

V: TRBV9
CDR3: ASSLLGLAGNNEQF

V: TRBV21-1
CDR3: ASSTNYEQY

V: TRBV10-3
CDR3: AISAGQGRILAQY

V: TRBV19
CDR3: ASSVQESYEQY

V: TRBV13
CDR3: ASSLASPNTGELF